This TCR beta chain appears in the sequencing data of a study of blood T cell repertoires in COVID-19. The germline gives CDR1 MNHEY, CDR2 SVGAGI. The CDR3 is 16 residues long. Losses at the gene ends were 0 bases for V and 8 bases for J; bases not matched to a gene: 8. TCRdb keeps only in-frame clones here, not all; method: immunoSEQ multiplex PCR. The table has approximately 150,000 clones, roughly 80% seen once. V and J are TRBV6-5 and TRBJ1-4; 8 bases are shared with TRBD1. Sequenced material: peripheral blood. This clonotype was obtained from an older woman with acute or convalescent COVID-19. As DNA, the CDR3 is TGTGCCAGCAGTTACTCGATTCGCAGGGGGCAGGAAAAACTGTTTTTT. This gives the protein CASSYSIRRGQEKLFF.